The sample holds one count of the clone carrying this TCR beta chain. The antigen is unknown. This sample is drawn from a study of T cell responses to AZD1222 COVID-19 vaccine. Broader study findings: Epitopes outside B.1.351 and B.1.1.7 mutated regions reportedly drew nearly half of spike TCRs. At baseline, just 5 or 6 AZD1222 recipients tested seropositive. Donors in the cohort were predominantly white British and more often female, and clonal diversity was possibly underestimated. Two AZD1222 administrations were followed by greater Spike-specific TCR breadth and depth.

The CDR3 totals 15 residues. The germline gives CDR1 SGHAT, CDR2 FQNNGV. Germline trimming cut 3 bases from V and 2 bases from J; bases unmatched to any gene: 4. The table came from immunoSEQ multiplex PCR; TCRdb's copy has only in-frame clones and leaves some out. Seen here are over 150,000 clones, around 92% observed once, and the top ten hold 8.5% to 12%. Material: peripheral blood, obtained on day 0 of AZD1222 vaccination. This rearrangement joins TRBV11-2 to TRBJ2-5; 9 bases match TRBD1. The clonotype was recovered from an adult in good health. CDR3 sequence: CASSFPTGGQETQYF. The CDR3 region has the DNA TGTGCCAGCAGCTTTCCGACAGGGGGACAAGAGACCCAGTACTTC.